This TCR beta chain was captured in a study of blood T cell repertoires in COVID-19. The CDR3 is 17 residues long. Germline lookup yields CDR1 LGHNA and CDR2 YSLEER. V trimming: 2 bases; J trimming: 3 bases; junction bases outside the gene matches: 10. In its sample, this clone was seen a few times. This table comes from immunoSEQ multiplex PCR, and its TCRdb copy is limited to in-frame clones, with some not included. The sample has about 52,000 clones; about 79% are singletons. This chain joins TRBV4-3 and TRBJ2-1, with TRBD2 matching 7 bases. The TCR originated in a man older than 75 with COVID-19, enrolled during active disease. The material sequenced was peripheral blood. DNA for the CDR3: TGCGCCAGCAGCCAAACCAGCGGGACCTACAACTACAATGAGCAGTTCTTC. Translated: CASSQTSGTYNYNEQFF.